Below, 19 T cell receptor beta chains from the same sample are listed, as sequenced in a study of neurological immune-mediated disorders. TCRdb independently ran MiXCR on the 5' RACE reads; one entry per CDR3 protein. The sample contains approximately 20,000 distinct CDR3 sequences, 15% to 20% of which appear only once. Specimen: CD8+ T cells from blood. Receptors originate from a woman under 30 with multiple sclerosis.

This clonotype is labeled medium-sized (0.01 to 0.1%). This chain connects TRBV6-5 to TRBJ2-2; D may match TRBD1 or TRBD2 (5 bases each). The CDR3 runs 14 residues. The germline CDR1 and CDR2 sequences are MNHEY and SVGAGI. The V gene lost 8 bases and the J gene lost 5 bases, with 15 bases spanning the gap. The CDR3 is CASYPGPLTGELFF. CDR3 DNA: TGTGCCAGCTATCCGGGACCACTGACCGGGGAGCTGTTTTTT.

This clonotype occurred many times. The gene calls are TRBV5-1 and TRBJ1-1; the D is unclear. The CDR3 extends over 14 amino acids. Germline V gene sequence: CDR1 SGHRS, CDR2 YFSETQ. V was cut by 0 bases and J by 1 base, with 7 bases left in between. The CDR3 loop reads CASSLEPANTEAFF. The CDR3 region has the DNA TGCGCCAGCAGCTTGGAGCCAGCGAACACTGAAGCTTTCTTT.

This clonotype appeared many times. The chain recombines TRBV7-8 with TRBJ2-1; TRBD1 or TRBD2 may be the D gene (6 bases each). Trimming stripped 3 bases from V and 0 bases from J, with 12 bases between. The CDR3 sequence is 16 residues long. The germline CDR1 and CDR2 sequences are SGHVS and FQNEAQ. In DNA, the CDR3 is TGTGCCAGCAGCTTGCAGGGGAGGAGCTCCTACAATGAGCAGTTCTTC. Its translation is CASSLQGRSSYNEQFF.

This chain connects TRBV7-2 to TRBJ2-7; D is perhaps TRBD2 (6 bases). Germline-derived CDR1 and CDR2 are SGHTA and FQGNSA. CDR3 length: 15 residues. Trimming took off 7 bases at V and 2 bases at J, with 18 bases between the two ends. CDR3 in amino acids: CASTETSNPAYEQYF. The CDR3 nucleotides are TGTGCCAGCACCGAGACTAGTAACCCCGCCTACGAGCAGTACTTC.

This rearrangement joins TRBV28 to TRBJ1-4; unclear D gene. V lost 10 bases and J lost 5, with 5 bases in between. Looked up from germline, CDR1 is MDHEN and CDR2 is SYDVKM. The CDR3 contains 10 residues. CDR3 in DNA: TGTGCCACCAGAAATGAAAAACTGTTTTTT. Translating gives CATRNEKLFF.

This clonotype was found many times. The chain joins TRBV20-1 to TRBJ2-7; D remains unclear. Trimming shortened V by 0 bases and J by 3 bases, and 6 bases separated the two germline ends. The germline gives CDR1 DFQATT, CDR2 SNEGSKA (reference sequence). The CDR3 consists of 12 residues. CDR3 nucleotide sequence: TGCAGTGCTAGAGATTACAGCTACGAGCAGTACTTC. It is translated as CSARDYSYEQYF.

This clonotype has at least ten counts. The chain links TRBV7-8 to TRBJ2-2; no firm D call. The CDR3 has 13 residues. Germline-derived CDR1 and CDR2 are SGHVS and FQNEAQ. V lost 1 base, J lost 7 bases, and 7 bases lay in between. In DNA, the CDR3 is TGTGCCAGCAGCTTAGAGTTGGGCGGGGAGCTGTTTTTT. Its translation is CASSLELGGELFF.

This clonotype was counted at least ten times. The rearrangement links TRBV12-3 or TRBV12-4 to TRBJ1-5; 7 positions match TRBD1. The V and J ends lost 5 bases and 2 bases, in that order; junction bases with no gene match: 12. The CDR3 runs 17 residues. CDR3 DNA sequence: TGTGCCAGCAGTCTCACGGGTAGGGGGCTAGGCAATCAGCCCCAGCATTTT. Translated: CASSLTGRGLGNQPQHF.

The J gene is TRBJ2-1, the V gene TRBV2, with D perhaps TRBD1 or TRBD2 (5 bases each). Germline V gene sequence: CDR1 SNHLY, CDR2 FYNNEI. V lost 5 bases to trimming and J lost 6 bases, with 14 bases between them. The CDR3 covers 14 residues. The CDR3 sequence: CASSQRNGGNEQFF. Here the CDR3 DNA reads TGTGCCAGCAGTCAACGTAATGGGGGCAATGAGCAGTTCTTC.

The CDR3 nucleotides read TGCGCCAGCAGCTTGGACGGACACGACACCAGGATCACTGAAGCTTTCTTT. It codes for CASSLDGHDTRITEAFF. The chain uses TRBV5-1 and TRBJ1-1, with D possibly matching TRBD1 (5 bases). The V end was cut by 0 bases, the J end by 4 bases, with 19 bases between. This CDR3 region has 17 residues. Germline V gene lookup returns CDR1 SGHRS and CDR2 YFSETQ.

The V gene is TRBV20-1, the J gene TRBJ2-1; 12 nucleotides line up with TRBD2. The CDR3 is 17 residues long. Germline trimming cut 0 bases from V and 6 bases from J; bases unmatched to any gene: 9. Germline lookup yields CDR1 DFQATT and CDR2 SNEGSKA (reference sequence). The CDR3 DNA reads TGCAGTGCTAGAGATCCAACTAGCGGGAGGTCACTCAATGAGCAGTTCTTC. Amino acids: CSARDPTSGRSLNEQFF.

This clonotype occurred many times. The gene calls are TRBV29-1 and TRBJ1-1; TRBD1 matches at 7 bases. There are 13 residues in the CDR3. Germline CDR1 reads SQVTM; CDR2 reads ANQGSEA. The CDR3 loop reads CSAIAGGNTEAFF. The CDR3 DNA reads TGCAGTGCCATCGCAGGGGGGAACACTGAAGCTTTCTTT. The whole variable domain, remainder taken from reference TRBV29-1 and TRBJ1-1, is SAVISQKPSRDICQRGTSLTIQCQVDSQVTMMFWYRQQPGQSLTLIATANQGSEATYESGFVIDKFPISRPNLTFSTLTVSNMSPEDSSIYLCSAIAGGNTEAFFGQGTRLTVV.

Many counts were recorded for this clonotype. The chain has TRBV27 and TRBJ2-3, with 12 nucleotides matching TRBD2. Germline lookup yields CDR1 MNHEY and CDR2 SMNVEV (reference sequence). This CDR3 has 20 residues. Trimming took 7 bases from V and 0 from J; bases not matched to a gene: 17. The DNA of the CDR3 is TGTGCCAGCACCCAACCGCTAGCGGGAGGGCGAGTTGCGAGCACAGATACGCAGTATTTT. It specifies CASTQPLAGGRVASTDTQYF.

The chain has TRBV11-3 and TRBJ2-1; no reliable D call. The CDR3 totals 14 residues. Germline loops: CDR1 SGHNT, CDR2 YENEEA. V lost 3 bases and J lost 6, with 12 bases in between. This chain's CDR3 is CASSLNWGTNEQFF. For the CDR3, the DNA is TGTGCCAGCAGCTTGAATTGGGGAACCAATGAGCAGTTCTTC.

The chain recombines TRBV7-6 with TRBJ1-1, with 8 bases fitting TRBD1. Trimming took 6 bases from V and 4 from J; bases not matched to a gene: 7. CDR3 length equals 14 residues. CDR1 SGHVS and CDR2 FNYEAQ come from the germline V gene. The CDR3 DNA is TGTGCCAGCAGGGCCCAGGGGGCCATCACTGAAGCTTTCTTT. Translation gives CASRAQGAITEAFF.

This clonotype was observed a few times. CDR3 bases: TGTGCCAGCAGCCCCAACGAAGGGATTTGGGAGTACATGAACACTGAAGCTTTCTTT. As protein: CASSPNEGIWEYMNTEAFF. The V gene is TRBV7-2, the J gene TRBJ1-1; D is unresolved. Looked up from germline, CDR1 is SGHTA and CDR2 is FQGNSA. The V end was cut by 5 bases, the J end by 0 bases, with 25 bases between. This CDR3 is 19 amino acids long.

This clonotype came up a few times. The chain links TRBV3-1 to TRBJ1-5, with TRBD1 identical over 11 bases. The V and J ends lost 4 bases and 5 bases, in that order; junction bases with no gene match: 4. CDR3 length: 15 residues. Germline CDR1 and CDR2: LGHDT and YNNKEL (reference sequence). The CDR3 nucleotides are TGTGCCAGCAGCCTAAGGGACAGGGGGGATCAGCCCCAGCATTTT. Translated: CASSLRDRGDQPQHF.

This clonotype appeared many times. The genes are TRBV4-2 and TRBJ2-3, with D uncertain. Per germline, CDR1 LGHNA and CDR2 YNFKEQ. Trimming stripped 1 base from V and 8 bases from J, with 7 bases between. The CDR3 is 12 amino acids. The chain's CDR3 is CASSQGTSTQYF. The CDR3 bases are TGTGCCAGCAGCCAAGGGACGAGTACGCAGTATTTT.

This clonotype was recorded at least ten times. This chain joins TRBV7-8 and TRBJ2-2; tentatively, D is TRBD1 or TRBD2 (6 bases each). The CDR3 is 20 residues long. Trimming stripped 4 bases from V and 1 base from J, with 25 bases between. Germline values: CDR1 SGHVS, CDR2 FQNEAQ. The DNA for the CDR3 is TGTGCCAGCAGCTCCTTCCCCCATGCACAGGGAGGATTGAACACCGGGGAGCTGTTTTTT. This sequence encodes CASSSFPHAQGGLNTGELFF.